A single T cell receptor beta chain is shown here with its context. The data were obtained in a study of blood T cell repertoires in COVID-19. Only in-frame clones appear in the TCRdb table, and some are missing; sequencing was by immunoSEQ multiplex PCR. The data contain some 490,000 clones, approximately 86% of them singletons. V was clipped by 5 bases and J by 6 bases; unmatched bases: 14. The CDR3 is 16 amino acids. Germline V gene lookup returns CDR1 LNHDA and CDR2 SQIVND (reference sequence). The sequenced sample consisted of PBMCs or T cells enriched from blood (not recorded which). The rearrangement joins TRBV19 to TRBJ1-2, with 8 bases that match TRBD1. The receptor's source is a woman in her fifties or sixties who had recovered from COVID-19. The chain's CDR3 is CASSPSGTGVLHGYTF. In DNA, the CDR3 is TGTGCCAGTAGTCCATCCGGGACAGGTGTACTCCATGGCTACACCTTC.